This is a list of T cell receptor beta chains from one sample in a study of CD8 T cells in Susac syndrome. TCRdb re-analysed the immunoSEQ multiplex PCR reads in MiXCR, keeping a single row per CDR3 protein. The repertoire holds 160,000 or so distinct CDR3 sequences, with around 95% as singletons. Source material: CD8+ T cells from PBMCs. These TCRs come from a human donor with multiple sclerosis. CDR3s include the opening cysteine and the closing phenylalanine or tryptophan. The order of the fields is CDR3 protein, CDR3 DNA, V gene, D gene, J gene, clone size. The D gene is left open where the match is weak. Part of the rows lack a size; the others show once, few, many or a class for expanded clones.

CDR3: CASSRRWNTEAFF; DNA: TGTGCCAGCAGCCGAAGGTGGAACACTGAAGCTTTCTTT; V: TRBV13; D: NA; J: TRBJ1-1; size: NA
CDR3: CASGSPGNLGGYTF; DNA: TGTGCCAGTGGTTCCCCAGGGAACTTGGGGGGCTACACCTTC; V: TRBV19; D: NA; J: TRBJ1-2; size: NA
CDR3: CASSLAWTLGTDTQYF; DNA: TGTGCCAGCAGCTTAGCTTGGACATTGGGGACAGATACGCAGTATTTT; V: TRBV7-8; D: NA; J: TRBJ2-3; size: NA
CDR3: CASSLESGYGYTF; DNA: TGTGCCAGCAGCTTGGAGTCGGGCTATGGCTACACCTTC; V: TRBV5-4; D: NA; J: TRBJ1-2; size: NA
CDR3: CASSQVEIGSYNEQFF; DNA: TGTGCCAGCAGCCAAGTAGAAATAGGCTCCTACAATGAGCAGTTCTTC; V: TRBV4-2; D: NA; J: TRBJ2-1; size: once
CDR3: CASSGPGTLEKLFF; DNA: TGTGCCAGCAGCGGTCCCGGGACTTTGGAAAAACTGTTTTTT; V: TRBV7-9; D: NA; J: TRBJ1-4; size: once
CDR3: CSSLSDLGTEAFF; DNA: TGCAGCTCTTTGTCCGACCTGGGCACTGAAGCTTTCTTT; V: TRBV20-1; D: NA; J: TRBJ1-1; size: NA
CDR3: CASSIWTEAFF; DNA: TGTGCCAGTAGTATATGGACTGAAGCTTTCTTT; V: TRBV19; D: NA; J: TRBJ1-1; size: NA
CDR3: CASSRRGSGSNQPQHF; DNA: TGTGCCAGCAGTCGTCGGGGAAGCGGTAGCAATCAGCCCCAGCATTTT; V: TRBV27; D: NA; J: TRBJ1-5; size: NA
CDR3: CASSELDRVYEQYF; DNA: TGTGCCAGCAGTGAATTAGACAGGGTTTACGAGCAGTACTTC; V: TRBV25-1; D: TRBD1; J: TRBJ2-7; size: NA
CDR3: CASSQAPLGQTHWGYTF; DNA: TGTGCCAGCAGCCAAGCCCCTCTCGGACAGACCCATTGGGGCTACACCTTC; V: TRBV3-1; D: NA; J: TRBJ1-2; size: NA
CDR3: CASSFWTGPSETQYF; DNA: TGTGCCAGCAGCTTTTGGACAGGGCCATCGGAGACCCAGTACTTC; V: TRBV14; D: TRBD1; J: TRBJ2-5; size: NA
CDR3: CAQGQGNHNEQFF; DNA: TGTGCCCAGGGACAGGGGAACCACAATGAGCAGTTCTTC; V: TRBV6-1; D: TRBD1; J: TRBJ2-1; size: NA
CDR3: CASGTSGGTYNEQFF; DNA: TGTGCCAGCGGGACTAGCGGGGGAACCTACAATGAGCAGTTCTTC; V: TRBV27; D: TRBD2; J: TRBJ2-1; size: NA
CDR3: CASSPEGTGAQPQHF; DNA: TGTGCCAGCAGCCCAGAGGGGACAGGTGCTCAGCCCCAGCATTTT; V: TRBV9; D: TRBD1; J: TRBJ1-5; size: NA
CDR3: CASTNGGDYTF; DNA: TGTGCCAGCACCAATGGCGGTGACTACACCTTC; V: TRBV12-3/TRBV12-4; D: NA; J: TRBJ1-2; size: NA
CDR3: CASSTGPDDTQYF; DNA: TGTGCCAGCAGCACGGGGCCTGATGATACGCAGTATTTT; V: TRBV13; D: NA; J: TRBJ2-3; size: once
CDR3: CSVFLGTGELFF; DNA: TGCAGCGTCTTTCTGGGCACCGGGGAGCTGTTTTTT; V: TRBV29-1; D: NA; J: TRBJ2-2; size: NA
CDR3: CASSQGANTEAFF; DNA: TGTGCCAGCAGCCAAGGGGCGAACACTGAAGCTTTCTTT; V: TRBV4-2; D: NA; J: TRBJ1-1; size: few
CDR3: CASSLGWTEAFF; DNA: TGTGCCAGCAGCTTGGGGTGGACTGAAGCTTTCTTT; V: TRBV5-6; D: NA; J: TRBJ1-1; size: NA
CDR3: CASSQEESGEQYF; DNA: TGTGCCAGCAGCCAAGAGGAGTCGGGAGAGCAGTACTTC; V: TRBV3-1; D: NA; J: TRBJ2-7; size: once
CDR3: CATSRDSGQGEKLFF; DNA: TGTGCCACCAGCAGAGATAGCGGGCAGGGTGAAAAACTGTTTTTT; V: TRBV15; D: NA; J: TRBJ1-4; size: NA
CDR3: CASRPPRANYEQYF; DNA: TGTGCCAGCCGACCCCCGAGGGCCAACTACGAGCAGTACTTC; V: TRBV7-9; D: NA; J: TRBJ2-7; size: NA
CDR3: CSVRSGTLDGYTF; DNA: TGCAGCGTCCGCTCCGGGACATTGGATGGCTACACCTTC; V: TRBV29-1; D: NA; J: TRBJ1-2; size: NA
CDR3: CASGSSDTEAFF; DNA: TGTGCCAGCGGGAGTTCGGACACTGAAGCTTTCTTT; V: TRBV7-3; D: NA; J: TRBJ1-1; size: NA
CDR3: CASSGGGGDTGELFF; DNA: TGTGCCAGCAGCGGAGGCGGGGGGGACACCGGGGAGCTGTTTTTT; V: TRBV9; D: TRBD2; J: TRBJ2-2; size: NA
CDR3: CASSSSLLGGQGYNEQFF; DNA: TGTGCCAGCAGCTCCTCCCTTCTCGGGGGACAGGGCTACAATGAGCAGTTCTTC; V: TRBV7-9; D: TRBD1; J: TRBJ2-1; size: NA
CDR3: CASSQVASGTYEQYF; DNA: TGTGCCAGCAGCCAAGTGGCTAGCGGGACCTACGAGCAGTACTTC; V: TRBV3-1; D: TRBD2; J: TRBJ2-7; size: NA
CDR3: CSVEDGNTEAFF; DNA: TGCAGCGTTGAAGACGGGAACACTGAAGCTTTCTTT; V: TRBV29-1; D: NA; J: TRBJ1-1; size: NA
CDR3: CASSGIGGSIIQPQHF; DNA: TGTGCCAGCAGTGGTATCGGCGGATCAATTATCCAGCCCCAGCATTTT; V: TRBV2; D: NA; J: TRBJ1-5; size: NA